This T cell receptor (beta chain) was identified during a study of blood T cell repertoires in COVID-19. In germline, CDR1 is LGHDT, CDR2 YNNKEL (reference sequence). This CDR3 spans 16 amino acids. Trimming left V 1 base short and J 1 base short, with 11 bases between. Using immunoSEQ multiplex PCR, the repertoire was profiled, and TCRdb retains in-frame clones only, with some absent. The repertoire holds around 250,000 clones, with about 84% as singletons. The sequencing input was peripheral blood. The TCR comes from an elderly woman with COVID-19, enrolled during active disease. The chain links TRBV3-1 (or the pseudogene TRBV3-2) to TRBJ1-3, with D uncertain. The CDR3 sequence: CASSQVGPTSGNTIYF. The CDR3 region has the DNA TGTGCCAGCAGCCAAGTTGGGCCAACGTCTGGAAACACCATATATTTT.